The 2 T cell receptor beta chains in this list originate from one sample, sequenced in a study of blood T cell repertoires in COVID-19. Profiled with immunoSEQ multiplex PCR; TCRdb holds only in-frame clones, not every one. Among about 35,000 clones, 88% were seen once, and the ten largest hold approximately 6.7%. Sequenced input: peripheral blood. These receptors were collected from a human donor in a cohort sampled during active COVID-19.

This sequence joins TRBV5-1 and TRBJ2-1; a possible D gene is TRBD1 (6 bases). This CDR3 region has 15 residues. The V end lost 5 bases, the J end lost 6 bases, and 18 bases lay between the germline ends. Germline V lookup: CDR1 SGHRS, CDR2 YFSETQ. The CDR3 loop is CASRLDSLIINEQFF. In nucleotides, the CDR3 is TGCGCCAGCAGACTGGACAGCCTAATCATCAATGAGCAGTTCTTC.

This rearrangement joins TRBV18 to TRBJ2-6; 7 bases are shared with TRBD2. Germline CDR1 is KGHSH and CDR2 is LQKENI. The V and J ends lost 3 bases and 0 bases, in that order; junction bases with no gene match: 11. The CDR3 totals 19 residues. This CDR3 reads CASSPEWGGVSSGANVLTF. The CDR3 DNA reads TGTGCCAGCTCACCCGAGTGGGGGGGTGTCTCCTCTGGGGCCAACGTCCTGACTTTC.